This TCR beta chain appears in the sequencing data of a study of cytomegalovirus exposure and HLA in healthy donors. Researchers ran the PCR with 60 Vbeta and 13 Jbeta primers. The repertoire was sequenced with immunoSEQ multiplex PCR; TCRdb's copy has only in-frame clones and lacks some. The sample has roughly 120,000 clones; about 80% are singletons. Findings and caveats of the study: Follow-up analysis later connected one missense variant in DCLRE1C with trimming of TCR beta V- and J-genes. Generally TCR sequences proved uncommon, though certain public TCRs appeared in numerous donors.

Concerning this clone: Its antigen is unknown.

The CDR3 consists of 13 residues. Germline V gene data show CDR1 as KGHSH and CDR2 as LQKENI. Trimming took 5 bases from V and 3 from J, leaving 11 bases between them. This TCR came from a woman between 50 and 59 years old in good health and CMV-seropositive. The gene calls are TRBV18 and TRBJ2-7, with D maybe TRBD1 (5 bases). The sequencing sample was made of PBMCs. The CDR3 loop is CASSVDSYYEQYF. CDR3 in DNA: TGTGCCAGCTCAGTCGACAGTTACTACGAGCAGTACTTC. Variable domain in full (rest from reference TRBV18 and TRBJ2-7): NAGVMQNPRHLVRRRGQEARLRCSPMKGHSHVYWYRQLPEEGLKFMVYLQKENIIDESGMPKERFSAEFPKEGPSILRIQQVVRGDSAAYFCASSVDSYYEQYFGPGTRLTVT.